These 25 T cell receptor beta chains share one sample of origin, sequenced in a study of shared clonotypes between healthy human individuals. Assay: immunoSEQ multiplex PCR; the TCRdb copy retains only in-frame clones and omits some. The sample shows 400,000 to 600,000 clones, about 96% of them seen only once. The sequenced material came from naive CD4+ T cells sorted from blood. Regarding subset: CD45RA+ positively selected. Receptors were obtained from a woman in her twenties or thirties in good health.

The rearrangement joins TRBV2 to TRBJ2-1; 8 bases are shared with TRBD2. With 6 bases clipped from V and 13 bases from J, the junction kept 8 bases outside the gene matches. In germline, CDR1 is SNHLY, CDR2 FYNNEI. This CDR3 is built from 12 residues. CDR3 sequence reads: CASSRDAGGQFF. The CDR3, as DNA: TGTGCCAGCAGCCGAGATGCGGGAGGACAGTTCTTC.

The V gene is TRBV5-1, the J gene TRBJ2-5, with D possibly TRBD1 on 5 matching bases. Germline V gives CDR1 SGHRS, CDR2 YFSETQ. Trimming removed 1 base from V and 1 base from J, with 11 bases in between. The CDR3 is 15 amino acids. The CDR3 DNA follows: TGCGCCAGCAGCTTGACAGGTGTAAGCCAAGAGACCCAGTACTTC. Protein: CASSLTGVSQETQYF.

The chain uses TRBV7-2 and TRBJ2-1; unclear D gene. The germline V and J ends were trimmed by 4 bases and 9 bases, with 25 bases remaining between them. The germline V gene encodes CDR1 SGHTA and CDR2 FQGNSA. CDR3 length: 17 residues. The CDR3 loop reads CASSSSNLRKAPGEQFF. The CDR3 DNA reads TGTGCCAGCAGCTCGAGCAACCTACGAAAGGCGCCGGGTGAGCAGTTCTTC.

The V and J genes are TRBV4-1 and TRBJ2-4, with unresolved D. CDR3 size: 17 residues. V gave up 1 base and J gave up 0 bases, with 13 bases separating them. The germline V gene encodes CDR1 MGHRA and CDR2 YSYEKL. The CDR3 nucleotides read TGCGCCAGCAGCCAAGTCGGCGTTAAGATAGCCAAAAACATTCAGTACTTC. This translates into CASSQVGVKIAKNIQYF.

The chain links TRBV30 to TRBJ2-3, with D possibly matching TRBD1 (6 bases). Germline V gives CDR1 GTSNPN, CDR2 SVGIG (reference sequence). This CDR3 is built from 15 residues. Trimming took off 5 bases at V and 2 bases at J, with 17 bases between the two ends. The CDR3 DNA sequence: TGTGCCTGGGCCAGTGGACGGACAGACACAGATACGCAGTATTTT. It yields the protein CAWASGRTDTDTQYF. Combining the CDR3 with reference TRBV30 and TRBJ2-3 gives the whole variable domain SQTIHQWPATLVQPVGSPLSLECTVEGTSNPNLYWYRQAAGRGLQLLFYSVGIGQISSEVPQNLSASRPQDRQFILSSKKLLLSDSGFYLCAWASGRTDTDTQYFGPGTRLTVL.

This chain links TRBV7-6 with TRBJ1-4; D perhaps matches TRBD1 (5 bases). Deletions cut 2 bases from V and 5 bases from J, with 15 bases between. This CDR3 spans 16 amino acids. CDR1 SGHVS and CDR2 FNYEAQ come from the germline V gene. Here the CDR3 reads CASSLMGPGKNEKLFF. The CDR3 nucleotides read TGTGCCAGCAGCTTAATGGGGCCAGGGAAGAATGAAAAACTGTTTTTT.

This chain joins TRBV7-9 and TRBJ1-1; 8 bases are a match to TRBD1. The CDR3 runs to 15 residues. With V trimmed by 5 bases and J by 7 bases, 12 bases remained unmatched. The germline V gene encodes CDR1 SEHNR and CDR2 FQNEAQ (reference sequence). CDR3 DNA sequence: TGTGCCAGCAGCCTCTGGGACAGGAACCGGGTTGAAGCTTTCTTT. Its translation: CASSLWDRNRVEAFF.

As concerns this clone: This specimen includes other DNA sequences encoding the same CDR3. The V call is TRBV19, the J call TRBJ1-4; a weak D match, TRBD1 (6 bases). The CDR3 runs to 14 residues. The germline V gene has CDR1 LNHDA and CDR2 SQIVND (reference sequence). V lost 3 bases and J lost 7, with 12 bases in between. CDR3: CASSIRQGSEKLFF. The CDR3 bases are TGTGCCAGTAGTATCCGTCAGGGGAGTGAAAAACTGTTTTTT.

This rearrangement joins TRBV7-9 to TRBJ2-7; D is undetermined. CDR1 and CDR2 from the germline V gene are SEHNR and FQNEAQ (reference sequence). This CDR3 comprises 10 residues. In DNA form, the CDR3 reads TGTGCAAGTCACAGAGCCGAGCAGTACTTC. Its protein is CASHRAEQYF. The full variable domain, its missing parts supplied by reference TRBV7-9 and TRBJ2-7, is DTGVSQNPRHKITKRGQNVTFRCDPISEHNRLYWYRQTLGQGPEFLTYFQNEAQLEKSRLLSDRFSAERPKGSFSTLEIQRTEQGDSAMYLCASHRAEQYFGPGTRLTVT.

The CDR3 is CATRWADLTDTQYF. For the CDR3, the DNA is TGTGCCACGAGATGGGCAGACCTCACAGATACGCAGTATTTT. The J gene is TRBJ2-3, the V gene TRBV6-6; no firm D call. Trimming took 10 bases from V and 2 from J, leaving 16 bases between them. CDR1 is MNHNY, CDR2 SVGAGI, per germline (reference sequence). The CDR3 covers 14 residues.

The chain recombines TRBV4-2 with TRBJ2-7, with TRBD2 matching 8 bases. CDR3 length: 18 residues. The trim removed 0 bases at V and 2 bases at J, leaving 12 bases unmatched. Germline V CDR1 and CDR2: LGHNA, YNFKEQ. The CDR3 spells CASSQDLATSVTPYEQYF. The CDR3 bases are TGTGCCAGCAGCCAAGATCTCGCGACTAGCGTTACACCCTACGAGCAGTACTTC.

The chain has TRBV4-1 and TRBJ2-1, with 7 positions matching TRBD2. Trimming at V came to 0 bases and at J to 7 bases, leaving 9 bases not matched to a gene. CDR1 and CDR2 (germline): MGHRA, YSYEKL. The CDR3 is 16 residues long. The CDR3: CASSQETGDYKNEQFF. CDR3 sequence (DNA): TGCGCCAGCAGCCAAGAAACCGGGGACTACAAAAATGAGCAGTTCTTC.

The V and J genes are TRBV2 and TRBJ1-1; 7 bases are a match to TRBD1. The V gene end was trimmed by 4 bases and the J gene end by 0 bases; junction bases not matched to a gene: 5. The CDR3 covers 15 residues. Per germline, CDR1 SNHLY and CDR2 FYNNEI. CDR3 DNA sequence: TGTGCCAGCAGTGGATCAGGGGGAATGAACACTGAAGCTTTCTTT. This codes for CASSGSGGMNTEAFF.

The chain combines TRBV6-1 with TRBJ2-7; D gene unclear. Germline values: CDR1 MNHNS, CDR2 SASEGT. The V and J ends lost 2 bases and 7 bases respectively, with 6 bases between them. The CDR3 totals 11 residues. CDR3 in DNA: TGTGCCAGCAGTGAATGGACGGAGCAGTACTTC. As protein: CASSEWTEQYF.

The rearrangement links TRBV7-3 to TRBJ1-1, with 7 nucleotides matching TRBD1. The CDR3 is made up of 14 amino acids. V trimming: 5 bases; J trimming: 4 bases; junction bases outside the gene matches: 7. Germline loops: CDR1 SGHTA, CDR2 FQGTGA. This chain's CDR3 is CASSQTGVGTEAFF. Written as DNA, the CDR3 is TGTGCCAGCAGCCAAACAGGGGTCGGCACTGAAGCTTTCTTT.

The rearrangement joins TRBV5-1 to TRBJ2-5, with D hard to call. Germline lookup yields CDR1 SGHRS and CDR2 YFSETQ. This CDR3 is 12 amino acids long. Trimming shortened V by 5 bases and J by 2 bases, and 7 bases separated the two germline ends. CDR3 nucleotide sequence: TGCGCCAGCAGGTGGGCGCAAGAGACCCAGTACTTC. It codes for CASRWAQETQYF. Complete variable domain (other parts from reference TRBV5-1 and TRBJ2-5): KAGVTQTPRYLIKTRGQQVTLSCSPISGHRSVSWYQQTPGQGLQFLFEYFSETQRNKGNFPGRFSGRQFSNSRSEMNVSTLELGDSALYLCASRWAQETQYFGPGTRLLVL.

This chain links TRBV19 with TRBJ2-1; 8 nucleotides match TRBD2. Per germline, CDR1 LNHDA and CDR2 SQIVND (reference sequence). Trimming took 7 bases from V and 2 from J; bases not matched to a gene: 7. The CDR3 consists of 15 residues. CDR3 nucleotides: TGTGCCAGTAACCCTAGCGGGTATGCCTACAATGAGCAGTTCTTC. Translated, it gives CASNPSGYAYNEQFF.

This rearrangement joins TRBV6-6 to TRBJ1-2; TRBD1 agrees at 9 bases. The CDR3 is made up of 15 amino acids. V lost 2 bases to trimming and J lost 2 bases; unmatched junction nucleotides: 3. The V gene's germline CDR1 is MNHNY and CDR2 SVGAGI (reference sequence). DNA for the CDR3: TGTGCCAGCAGTTACGGACAGGGGACCAACTATGGCTACACCTTC. As protein: CASSYGQGTNYGYTF.

The rearrangement links TRBV2 to TRBJ2-1; D ambiguous. The CDR3 runs to 10 residues. The germline V gene encodes CDR1 SNHLY and CDR2 FYNNEI. The V end was cut by 8 bases, the J end by 3 bases, with 2 bases between. The DNA of the CDR3 is TGTGCCAGCGTCTACAATGAGCAGTTCTTC. It codes for CASVYNEQFF. Looking up the rest from reference TRBV2 and TRBJ2-1 gives the full variable domain: EPEVTQTPSHQVTQMGQEVILRCVPISNHLYFYWYRQILGQKVEFLVSFYNNEISEKSEIFDDQFSVERPDGSNFTLKIRSTKLEDSAMYFCASVYNEQFFGPGTRLTVL.

The chain recombines TRBV27 with TRBJ1-2; D remains ambiguous. CDR3 length equals 13 residues. Germline-derived CDR1 and CDR2 are MNHEY and SMNVEV (reference sequence). Between the trimmed V and J ends, which lost 5 bases and 4 bases, there was a span of 11 bases. CDR3: CASSRTSFYGYTF. The CDR3 nucleotides read TGTGCCAGCAGTCGGACGAGTTTCTATGGCTACACCTTC.

This clone was seen only once. V is TRBV25-1 and J is TRBJ1-5, with D unresolved. The germline CDR1 and CDR2 sequences are MGHDK and SYGVNS. The V end lost 7 bases, the J end lost 0 bases, and 19 bases lay between the germline ends. The CDR3 spans 17 residues. As DNA, the CDR3 is TGTGCCAGCACTCCCCCCCCCGCGGCTTATAGCAATCAGCCCCAGCATTTT. This codes for CASTPPPAAYSNQPQHF.

This chain links TRBV2 with TRBJ2-7, with a tentative D call TRBD2 (6 bases). This CDR3 has 17 amino acids. Germline assignment: CDR1 SNHLY and CDR2 FYNNEI. Trimming removed 5 bases at V and 4 bases at J, with 24 bases between. CDR3 DNA: TGTGCCAGCAGTCCGCAACTAGCTCCTATGGTCCGGTACGAGCAGTACTTC. The encoded protein is CASSPQLAPMVRYEQYF. The variable domain in full, with the rest retrieved from reference TRBV2 and TRBJ2-7, is EPEVTQTPSHQVTQMGQEVILRCVPISNHLYFYWYRQILGQKVEFLVSFYNNEISEKSEIFDDQFSVERPDGSNFTLKIRSTKLEDSAMYFCASSPQLAPMVRYEQYFGPGTRLTVT.

This CDR3 is CASSPPTDRVSEQYF. CDR3 bases: TGTGCCAGCAGTCCCCCGACGGACAGGGTCAGCGAGCAGTACTTC. The J gene is TRBJ2-7, the V gene TRBV28; 8 bases agree with TRBD1. V shed 5 bases and J 6 bases; nucleotides not matched to a gene: 12. Germline assignment: CDR1 MDHEN and CDR2 SYDVKM. This CDR3 region has 15 residues.

The CDR3 loop is CARSRAGYTEAFF. For the CDR3, the DNA is TGTGCCAGAAGCCGGGCAGGGTACACTGAAGCTTTCTTT. This chain uses TRBV5-3 with TRBJ1-1, with D possibly TRBD1 on 5 matching bases. TRBV5-3 has ORF status, its function being uncertain. This CDR3 comprises 13 residues. Trimming left V 4 bases short and J 3 bases short, with 10 bases between.

The chain combines TRBV9 with TRBJ2-3; TRBD2 matches at 12 bases. The CDR3 extends over 19 amino acids. Germline-derived CDR1 and CDR2 are SGDLS and YYNGEE. J was trimmed by 6 bases and V by 0 bases; bases with no gene match: 14. DNA for the CDR3: TGTGCCAGCAGCGTAGATAAACGAGGACTAGCGGGATACCCCGATACGCAGTATTTT. Its protein is CASSVDKRGLAGYPDTQYF.